These 27 T cell receptor beta chains share one sample of origin, sequenced in a study of preoperative IRX-2 immunotherapy in early breast cancer. TCRdb keeps only in-frame clones here, not all; method: immunoSEQ multiplex PCR. The sample holds over 20,000 clones, approximately 75% seen once. The sample's treatment: preoperative locoregional IRX-2 cytokine immunotherapy. The sequencing used lymph node tissue, collected after IRX-2 immunotherapy. Receptors were obtained from a human donor with breast cancer.

This clone was picked up a small number of times. CDR3 sequence (DNA): TGTGCCAGCTCACTCCCTTTGGGGGGGGGCACTGAAGCTTTCTTT. Translating gives CASSLPLGGGTEAFF. This chain joins TRBV18 and TRBJ1-1, with TRBD1 as a possible D gene (5 bases). The V gene's germline CDR1 is KGHSH and CDR2 LQKENI. The V end was cut by 4 bases, the J end by 4 bases, with 16 bases between. The CDR3 is made up of 15 amino acids.

The gene calls are TRBV7-4 and TRBJ2-3, with 7 bases that match TRBD1. The CDR3 runs to 15 residues. V trimming: 5 bases; J trimming: 2 bases; junction bases outside the gene matches: 7. The germline gives CDR1 SGHVT, CDR2 SQSDAQ. The CDR3 is CASSRDRAPTDTQYF. The CDR3 DNA follows: TGTGCCAGCAGCCGCGACAGGGCCCCCACAGATACGCAGTATTTT.

J is TRBJ2-1 and V is TRBV5-1; 7 bases are shared with TRBD2. This CDR3 is 16 amino acids long. After removal of 0 bases from V and 2 bases from J, the junction contained 5 bases not matched to a gene. Germline V gene data show CDR1 as SGHRS and CDR2 as YFSETQ. CDR3 sequence: CASSLEWGGAYNEQFF. Written as DNA, the CDR3 is TGCGCCAGCAGCTTGGAGTGGGGGGGAGCCTACAATGAGCAGTTCTTC.

The chain carries TRBV5-1 and TRBJ1-6; D is possibly TRBD1 (6 bases). Germline CDR1 reads SGHRS; CDR2 reads YFSETQ. V lost 1 base, J lost 6 bases, and 8 bases lay in between. This CDR3 is built from 14 residues. The CDR3: CASSLTGFNSPLHF. As DNA, the CDR3 is TGCGCCAGCAGCTTGACAGGGTTTAATTCACCCCTCCACTTT.

This rearrangement joins TRBV28 to TRBJ1-5, with TRBD1 matching over 8 bases. There are 16 residues in the CDR3. V shed 1 base and J 2 bases; nucleotides not matched to a gene: 4. Germline-derived CDR1 and CDR2 are MDHEN and SYDVKM. CDR3 amino acids: CASSLYQGAGNQPQHF. The CDR3 nucleotides are TGTGCCAGCAGTTTATACCAGGGGGCAGGCAATCAGCCCCAGCATTTT. The variable domain in full, completed from reference TRBV28 and TRBJ1-5, reads DVKVTQSSRYLVKRTGEKVFLECVQDMDHENMFWYRQDPGLGLRLIYFSYDVKMKEKGDIPEGYSVSREKKERFSLILESASTNQTSMYLCASSLYQGAGNQPQHFGDGTRLSIL.

J is TRBJ2-7 and V is TRBV6-7; TRBD1 agrees at 8 bases. TRBV6-7 is known as an ORF, though its function is uncertain. Losses at the gene ends were 0 bases for V and 3 bases for J; bases not matched to a gene: 7. The CDR3 has 16 amino acids. As DNA, the CDR3 is TGTGCCAGCAGTTACTCTCTTTACGGGACAGGCTACGAGCAGTACGTC. It specifies CASSYSLYGTGYEQYV.

This chain connects TRBV14 to TRBJ1-1; 9 nucleotides agree with TRBD1. There are 15 residues in the CDR3. CDR1 is SGHDN and CDR2 is FVKESK in the germline V gene. Losses at the gene ends were 3 bases for V and 6 bases for J; bases not matched to a gene: 8. CDR3 bases: TGTGCCAGCAGCCAGCTACGACAGGGGGGCGCTGAAGCTTTCTTT. Its translation: CASSQLRQGGAEAFF.

The table lists this clone with a count of one. The DNA for the CDR3 is TGTGCCAGCAAGCTCACCGGGGAGCTGTTTTTT. As protein: CASKLTGELFF. The V call is TRBV6-7, the J call TRBJ2-2; D gene uncertain. TRBV6-7 is recorded as an ORF, its role being uncertain. The germline V and J ends were trimmed by 7 bases and 4 bases, with 4 bases remaining between them. This CDR3 comprises 11 residues.

The chain has TRBV14 and TRBJ1-5; no clear D. The germline V gene encodes CDR1 SGHDN and CDR2 FVKESK. Trimming left V 6 bases short and J 6 bases short, with 36 bases between. This CDR3 spans 21 amino acids. CDR3 residues: CASSPSTTPILLTANRQPQHF. DNA of the CDR3: TGTGCCAGCAGTCCCTCTACCACGCCAATACTCCTCACGGCGAATCGTCAGCCCCAGCATTTT. Full variable domain (remainder filled in from reference TRBV14 and TRBJ1-5): EAGVTQFPSHSVIEKGQTVTLRCDPISGHDNLYWYRRVMGKEIKFLLHFVKESKQDESGMPNNRFLAERTGGTYSTLKVQPAELEDSGVYFCASSPSTTPILLTANRQPQHFGDGTRLSIL.

The rearrangement uses TRBV12-5 and TRBJ2-7, with 7 bases lining up with TRBD2. The CDR3 is 14 residues long. Trimming at V came to 2 bases and at J to 6 bases, leaving 7 bases not matched to a gene. Germline CDR1 is LGHNT and CDR2 is FRNRAP. The CDR3 coding sequence is TGTGCTAGTGGTTTGTGGGAGGGTGCGGGCGAGCAGTACTTC. Its protein product is CASGLWEGAGEQYF.

The chain recombines TRBV19 with TRBJ1-2; D is undetermined. The CDR3 length is 14 residues. Germline V lookup: CDR1 LNHDA, CDR2 SQIVND (reference sequence). The V end was cut by 4 bases, the J end by 4 bases, with 13 bases between. The CDR3 DNA reads as TGTGCCAGTAGTAGTTCAACATCTCCCTATGGCTACACCTTC. As protein: CASSSSTSPYGYTF.

The chain has TRBV11-3 and TRBJ2-1, with a weak D call TRBD2 (7 bases). V dropped 3 bases and J dropped 8 bases, with 20 bases sitting between them. This CDR3 region has 16 residues. Germline-derived CDR1 and CDR2 are SGHNT and YENEEA. CDR3 in amino acids: CASSLGPLGGGDEQFF. Here the CDR3 DNA reads TGTGCCAGCAGCTTGGGCCCACTAGGGGGGGGCGATGAGCAGTTCTTC.

This clone was recorded only once. V gene TRBV6-8 combines with J gene TRBJ2-5; 8 bases line up with TRBD1. There are 12 residues in the CDR3. From germline, CDR1 is MNHGY and CDR2 SAAAGT. V gave up 5 bases and J gave up 6 bases; unmatched junction bases: 2. The CDR3 reads CASSGQGQTQYF. DNA for the CDR3: TGTGCCAGCAGTGGACAGGGTCAGACCCAGTACTTC.

J is TRBJ1-4 and V is TRBV11-1, with a tentative D call TRBD1 (5 bases). The CDR3 has 15 amino acids. Germline V gene data show CDR1 as SGHAT and CDR2 as FQDESV (reference sequence). V gave up 2 bases and J gave up 5 bases, with 12 bases separating them. This chain's CDR3 is CASSLTGAGNEKLFF. CDR3 coding DNA: TGTGCCAGCAGCTTAACCGGGGCAGGGAATGAAAAACTGTTTTTT.

The V gene is TRBV6-8, the J gene TRBJ1-2; D unresolved. Per germline, CDR1 MNHGY and CDR2 SAAAGT. Trimming stripped 5 bases from V and 3 bases from J, with 19 bases between. The CDR3 extends over 16 amino acids. For the CDR3, the DNA is TGTGCCAGCAGTGCCTTTGACAATTCCGCCGACTATGGCTACACCTTC. Amino acid sequence: CASSAFDNSADYGYTF.

The chain uses TRBV18 and TRBJ1-3, with TRBD1 matching 10 bases. The CDR3 has 17 residues. Germline loops: CDR1 KGHSH, CDR2 LQKENI. Losses at the gene ends were 2 bases for V and 0 bases for J; bases not matched to a gene: 4. CDR3 DNA sequence: TGTGCCAGCTCACCAAGACAGGGGGCGAGCTCTGGAAACACCATATATTTT. Amino acid sequence: CASSPRQGASSGNTIYF.

V and J are TRBV14 and TRBJ1-4; the D is unclear. This CDR3 region has 15 residues. The V end lost 0 bases, the J end lost 11 bases, and 16 bases lay between the germline ends. The V gene's germline CDR1 is SGHDN and CDR2 FVKESK. The CDR3 spells CASSQDRGERRKLFF. The CDR3 DNA sequence: TGTGCCAGCAGCCAAGATCGCGGGGAACGAAGGAAACTGTTTTTT.

This chain connects TRBV19 to TRBJ2-1; D is undetermined. Germline CDR1 and CDR2: LNHDA and SQIVND (reference sequence). The CDR3 consists of 15 residues. Trimming stripped 1 base from V and 0 bases from J, with 7 bases between. Here the CDR3 reads CASSIAPSSYNEQFF. The CDR3, as DNA: TGTGCCAGTAGTATAGCGCCGAGCTCCTACAATGAGCAGTTCTTC.

The chain employs TRBV19 and TRBJ1-4; D is possibly TRBD1 (5 bases). With 2 bases removed from V and 7 bases from J, the gap between germline ends came to 11 bases. The CDR3 length is 14 residues. CDR1 is LNHDA, CDR2 SQIVND, per germline (reference sequence). The CDR3 protein is CASSIWGEGEKLFF. CDR3 coding DNA: TGTGCCAGTAGTATATGGGGGGAAGGTGAAAAACTGTTTTTT.

CDR3 loop: CASNFRARSLSGANVLTF. In DNA, the CDR3 is TGTGCCAGCAACTTTAGGGCGCGCTCTCTCTCTGGGGCCAACGTCCTGACTTTC. V gene TRBV11-3 combines with J gene TRBJ2-6; no definite D call. Germline V lookup: CDR1 SGHNT, CDR2 YENEEA. The CDR3 loop spans 18 amino acids. Between the trimmed V and J ends, which lost 7 bases and 0 bases, there was a span of 19 bases.

J is TRBJ2-7 and V is TRBV6-8; TRBD1 matches 9 bases. Germline V gives CDR1 MNHGY, CDR2 SAAAGT. Unmatched junction bases numbered 15, after V lost 5 bases and J lost 7 bases. The CDR3 runs to 16 residues. The DNA of the CDR3 is TGTGCCAGCAGTGGGGGGACAGGGAGGTCCGAGCTGGAGCAGTACTTC. It encodes CASSGGTGRSELEQYF.

The CDR3 sequence: CASSYSEGYRDGYTF. CDR3 coding DNA: TGTGCCAGCAGTTACTCGGAGGGGTATAGGGATGGCTACACCTTC. The chain recombines TRBV6-8 with TRBJ1-2, with a possible D match to TRBD1 (5 bases). The CDR3 has 15 residues. CDR1 and CDR2 (germline): MNHGY, SAAAGT. V was cut by 0 bases and J by 6 bases, with 14 bases left in between.

The rearrangement uses TRBV6-9 and TRBJ1-3; 9 nucleotides line up with TRBD1. Germline lookup yields CDR1 MNHGY and CDR2 SVAAGI. Trimming cost V 7 bases and J 5 bases; bases outside gene matches: 6. The CDR3 totals 14 residues. The CDR3 DNA sequence: TGTGCCAGCAACCTGGACAGGGGCAGAAACACCATATATTTT. This codes for CASNLDRGRNTIYF.

V is TRBV14 and J is TRBJ2-5, with unresolved D. The CDR3 has 13 amino acids. CDR1 and CDR2 (germline): SGHDN, FVKESK. V was shortened by 1 base and J by 1 base, with 4 bases between the two germline ends. CDR3 DNA sequence: TGTGCCAGCAGCCAAGCTCCCCAAGAGACCCAGTACTTC. This encodes CASSQAPQETQYF.

The chain uses TRBV10-2 and TRBJ1-2; 10 bases line up with TRBD1. The CDR3 is 16 residues long. Germline CDR1 reads WSHSY; CDR2 reads SAAADI. V was pared by 6 bases and J by 4 bases, with 11 bases of the junction left unmatched. CDR3 amino acids: CASRRDRGPLSYGYTF. CDR3 sequence (DNA): TGCGCCAGCAGGCGGGACAGGGGCCCCTTGAGCTATGGCTACACCTTC.

V gene TRBV7-7 combines with J gene TRBJ1-2, with 8 bases aligning to TRBD1. The CDR3 loop spans 16 amino acids. Germline lookup yields CDR1 SSHAT and CDR2 FNYEAQ (reference sequence). The V segment lost 4 bases and the J segment 8 bases; nucleotides outside the gene matches: 15. This chain's CDR3 is CASSSSSRGQGKGYTF. As DNA, the CDR3 is TGTGCCAGCAGCTCCTCCTCCAGGGGGCAGGGGAAGGGCTACACCTTC. Based on the CDR3 plus reference TRBV7-7 and TRBJ1-2, the full variable domain is GAGVSQSPRYKVTKRGQDVTLRCDPISSHATLYWYQQALGQGPEFLTYFNYEAQPDKSGLPSDRFSAERPEGSISTLTIQRTEQRDSAMYRCASSSSSRGQGKGYTFGSGTRLTVV.

The chain joins TRBV19 to TRBJ2-5; D uncertain. CDR3 length: 13 residues. From germline, CDR1 is LNHDA and CDR2 SQIVND (reference sequence). With 5 bases removed from V and 5 bases from J, the gap between germline ends came to 12 bases. CDR3 in DNA: TGTGCCAGTAGTCAACGCGATGGGGAGACCCAGTACTTC. Translation: CASSQRDGETQYF.